These T cell receptor beta chains were read from a single sample in a study of shared clonotypes between healthy human individuals. The protocol was immunoSEQ multiplex PCR, while the TCRdb copy is restricted to in-frame clones and leaves out a portion. The table lists some 2,000,000 clones, 90% to 95% of them singletons. Specimen: naive CD4+ T cells sorted from blood. The receptor source for this set is a man between 18 and 29 years old in good health. The CDR3 runs from the conserved cysteine through the conserved F or W. Fields, in order: J gene, D gene, clone size, V gene, CDR3 protein, CDR3 DNA. The D gene is left open where the match is weak. Size is omitted from some rows. Given values are once, few, many or a class for expanded clones.

TRBJ2-1	-	once	TRBV28	CASAWRSSYNEQFF	TGTGCCAGCGCTTGGCGAAGCTCCTACAATGAGCAGTTCTTC
TRBJ2-5	-	-	TRBV19	CASSTQGPGETQYF	TGTGCCAGTAGTACCCAAGGACCTGGGGAGACCCAGTACTTC
TRBJ2-7	-	-	TRBV10-3	CAISDSSYEQYF	TGTGCCATCAGTGACAGTTCCTACGAGCAGTACTTC
TRBJ2-7	-	-	TRBV18	CASSSQGYEQYF	TGTGCCAGCTCATCACAGGGATACGAGCAGTACTTC
TRBJ2-7	-	-	TRBV12-2	CASRPPGRPFSYEQYF	TGTGCAAGTCGCCCCCCCGGCAGGCCTTTCTCCTACGAGCAGTACTTC
TRBJ2-7	-	once	TRBV28	CASSLGPVYEQYF	TGTGCCAGCAGTTTAGGCCCTGTCTACGAGCAGTACTTC
TRBJ2-5	-	-	TRBV18	CASSQGQDETQYF	TGTGCCAGCTCACAGGGGCAGGACGAGACCCAGTACTTC
TRBJ2-7	-	-	TRBV5-1	CASSLDRDGPYEQYF	TGCGCCAGCAGCTTGGATCGGGACGGACCCTACGAGCAGTACTTC
TRBJ2-7	TRBD2	-	TRBV5-1	CASSLAPALQGLAGKLYEQYF	TGCGCCAGCAGCTTGGCCCCAGCCCTTCAGGGTCTAGCGGGCAAACTCTACGAGCAGTACTTC
TRBJ1-5	-	-	TRBV19	CASSKLLGTPQHF	TGTGCCAGTAGCAAATTATTGGGAACGCCCCAGCATTTT
TRBJ2-1	TRBD2	-	TRBV19	CASSIEGLAVQNEQFF	TGTGCCAGTAGTATAGAGGGACTAGCGGTGCAAAATGAGCAGTTCTTC
TRBJ2-7	-	once	TRBV27	CASTRRLLSYEQYF	TGTGCCAGCACCCGTCGACTGTTATCCTACGAGCAGTACTTC
TRBJ1-2	-	-	TRBV10-3	CASREGQGYGYTF	TGTGCCAGCCGGGAGGGGCAGGGCTATGGCTACACCTTC
TRBJ2-1	TRBD2	-	TRBV30	CAWSPRLATSYNEQFF	TGTGCCTGGAGTCCCAGACTAGCGACCTCCTACAATGAGCAGTTCTTC
TRBJ1-1	-	once	TRBV30	CALGGGFRMNTEAFF	TGTGCCCTAGGGGGGGGCTTTAGAATGAACACTGAAGCTTTCTTT
TRBJ2-3	TRBD2	-	TRBV7-9	CASSLVKRENGTDTQYF	TGTGCCAGCAGCTTAGTTAAGCGGGAGAACGGCACAGATACGCAGTATTTT
TRBJ2-5	-	-	TRBV6-5	CASSYVGSQETQYF	TGTGCCAGCAGTTACGTCGGCAGCCAAGAGACCCAGTACTTC